This TCR beta chain stems from a study of T cell repertoires in cytomegalovirus infection. Study background: It was recently identified HLA-C-restricted and well-studied HLA-B-restricted CMV epitopes that the study used. The public TCR beta signatures pointed to both CMV infection and matching HLA type. Study-level results: Dominant in the ex vivo response were TCR beta clonotypes restricted by HLA-C and specific for CMV.

TCRdb ran MiXCR on the reads and lists one entry per CDR3 protein. The sample holds around 25,000 distinct CDR3 sequences, 15% to 20% seen once. The CDR3 length is 14 residues. Germline-derived CDR1 and CDR2 are SEHNR and FQNEAQ (reference sequence). V was pared by 7 bases and J by 2 bases, with 14 bases between. This clonotype was counted between two and nine times. The antigen remains undetermined. The gene calls are TRBV7-9 and TRBJ2-5; D is unclear. This clonotype originated in a human donor in good health (CMV status not recorded). Some clones in this sample may be carry-over from other donors' samples. This material consisted of CD8+ T cells from cultured PBMCs, taken from culture after CMV antigen stimulation. The CDR3 bases are TGTGCCAGCACTCACTCCAAACTACAAGAGACCCAGTACTTC. Translating gives CASTHSKLQETQYF.